Listed below are T cell receptor beta chains from one sample, sequenced in a study of T cell changes during pregnancy in multiple sclerosis. Libraries were prepared by immunoSEQ multiplex PCR; TCRdb keeps only in-frame clonotypes and omits some of them. The table has approximately 61,000 clones, less than 95% seen once; the top ten hold about 3.7%. The sequences come from peripheral blood, collected after pregnancy. These receptors were obtained from a female donor in good health, enrolled as a control in a pregnancy study. Each CDR3 is given with its conserved first and last residue. The D gene is left open where the match is weak. Not every row has a clone size; where given, it reads once, few, many or a size class.

v_gene	d_gene	abundance	j_gene	CDR3nt	CDR3aa
TRBV10-3	NA	NA	TRBJ1-3	TGTGCCAACAGGCGGAGCTCTGGAAACACCATATATTTT	CANRRSSGNTIYF
TRBV5-1	NA	NA	TRBJ1-1	TGCGCCAGCAGCTTACAGGGCGACACTGAAGCTTTCTTT	CASSLQGDTEAFF
TRBV28	TRBD1	NA	TRBJ1-2	TGTGCCAGCGGGGACAGGGTCCCCTATGGCTACACCTTC	CASGDRVPYGYTF
TRBV7-3	TRBD2	NA	TRBJ2-2	TGTGCCAGCAGCTCCCCCCTGGGGGGACTAGCGGGAGGGCCAACCGGGGAGCTGTTTTTT	CASSSPLGGLAGGPTGELFF
TRBV7-3	NA	NA	TRBJ2-5	TGTGCCAGCAGCTCGTCGGGACTTCCCTCCGAGACCCAGTACTTC	CASSSSGLPSETQYF
TRBV5-6	TRBD1	NA	TRBJ1-3	TGTGCCAGCATCCTCTCCGGGACAGGGGGCACCACCATATATTTT	CASILSGTGGTTIYF
TRBV29-1	TRBD1	NA	TRBJ1-1	TGCAGCGTCGCCGGGGGACAGGGGGGAACTGAAGCTTTCTTT	CSVAGGQGGTEAFF
TRBV28	TRBD1	NA	TRBJ2-6	TGTGCCAGCAGTCCCCTGGGACAGGGCTCCGGGGCCAACGTCCTGACTTTC	CASSPLGQGSGANVLTF
TRBV18	TRBD2	NA	TRBJ2-5	TGTGCCAGCTCACCACTGAGCGGGAGAGGGGAGACCCAGTACTTC	CASSPLSGRGETQYF
TRBV15	NA	NA	TRBJ2-1	TGTGCCACCTCGACTTACAATGAGCAGTTCTTC	CATSTYNEQFF
TRBV5-4	NA	NA	TRBJ1-2	TGTGCCAGCAGCCCACCCTTGGGACAACAGGGAAACTATGGCTACACCTTC	CASSPPLGQQGNYGYTF
TRBV5-1	TRBD1	NA	TRBJ1-6	TGCGCCAGCAGCCTCACAGGGGGGAGCTCCTATAATTCACCCCTCCACTTT	CASSLTGGSSYNSPLHF
TRBV11-3	NA	NA	TRBJ2-2	TGTGCCAGCCGCCCCCCCACTGGGGAGCTGTTTTTT	CASRPPTGELFF
TRBV7-3	NA	once	TRBJ2-5	TGTGCCAGCAGCTTCGGGCAGGGTGGCCAAGAGACCCAGTACTTC	CASSFGQGGQETQYF
TRBV7-9	TRBD1	NA	TRBJ2-7	TGTGCCAGCAGCTACACCCCGGACAGGGGGCCATACGAGCAGTACTTC	CASSYTPDRGPYEQYF
TRBV9	TRBD1	NA	TRBJ1-1	TGTGCCAGCAGCGTAACAGGGGGCGAAGCTTTCTTT	CASSVTGGEAFF
TRBV30	NA	NA	TRBJ2-2	TGTGCCTGGAGTGTCCAGGGTTGGAACACCGGGGAGCTGTTTTTT	CAWSVQGWNTGELFF
TRBV28	NA	NA	TRBJ1-2	TGTGCCAGCAGTTTACAGGGGCTTGTAGGCTACACCTTC	CASSLQGLVGYTF
TRBV7-8	TRBD1	NA	TRBJ2-7	TGTGCCAGCAGCTTAAGACCCTCCGGGACAGTCTCCTACGAGCAGTACTTC	CASSLRPSGTVSYEQYF
TRBV5-1	TRBD1	NA	TRBJ2-7	TGCGCCAGCAGCTTGTCTGTGACAGGGGCTGGAGAGCAGTACTTC	CASSLSVTGAGEQYF
TRBV6-1	NA	NA	TRBJ2-1	TGTGCCAGCAGTGAAGCGGTAGAGGGTTACAATGAGCAGTTCTTC	CASSEAVEGYNEQFF
TRBV10-3	NA	once	TRBJ1-1	TGTGCCATCGGTGGTGAGGCGGGCCACGAAGCTTTCTTT	CAIGGEAGHEAFF
TRBV6-5	TRBD1	NA	TRBJ1-1	TGTGCCAGCAGTGGTAGGACAGGGCCTGAAGCTTTCTTT	CASSGRTGPEAFF
TRBV30	TRBD1	NA	TRBJ1-5	TGTGCCTGGAGTGGAAAAATTCAGGGGGTAGGGAATCAGCCCCAGCATTTT	CAWSGKIQGVGNQPQHF
TRBV5-6	TRBD2	NA	TRBJ2-5	TGTGCCAGCAGGGGGAGGGGAATAGCAGGGTTCCAAGAGACCCAGTACTTC	CASRGRGIAGFQETQYF
TRBV6-1	NA	NA	TRBJ1-1	TGTGCCAGCACTCGATCCGGGACAACGGACACTGAAGCTTTCTTT	CASTRSGTTDTEAFF
TRBV11-2	TRBD2	NA	TRBJ2-2	TGTGCCAGCAGCCCGAAGACTAGCGGGAAGGACGGGGAGCTGTTTTTT	CASSPKTSGKDGELFF